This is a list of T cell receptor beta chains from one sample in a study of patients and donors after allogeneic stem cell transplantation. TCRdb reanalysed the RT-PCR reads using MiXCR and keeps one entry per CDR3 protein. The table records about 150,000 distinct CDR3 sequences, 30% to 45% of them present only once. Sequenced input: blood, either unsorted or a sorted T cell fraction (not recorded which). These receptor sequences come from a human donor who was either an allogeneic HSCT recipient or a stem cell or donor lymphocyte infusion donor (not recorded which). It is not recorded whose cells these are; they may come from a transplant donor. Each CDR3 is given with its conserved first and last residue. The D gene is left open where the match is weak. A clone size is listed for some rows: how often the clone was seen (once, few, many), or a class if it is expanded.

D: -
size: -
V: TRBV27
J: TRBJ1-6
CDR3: CASRAEVNSPLHF
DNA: TGTGCCAGCCGAGCCGAAGTTAATTCACCCCTCCACTTT

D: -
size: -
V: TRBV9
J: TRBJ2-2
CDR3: CASSVVSSGELFF
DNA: TGTGCCAGCAGCGTAGTAAGCAGCGGGGAGCTGTTTTTT

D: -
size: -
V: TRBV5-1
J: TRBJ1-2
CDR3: CASSASRGGYTF
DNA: TGCGCCAGCAGCGCAAGTCGGGGGGGCTACACCTTC

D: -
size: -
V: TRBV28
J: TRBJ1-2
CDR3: CASSLAANYGYTF
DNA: TGTGCCAGCAGTTTAGCAGCTAACTATGGCTACACCTTC

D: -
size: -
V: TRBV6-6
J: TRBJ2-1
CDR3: CASRDGAGGDEQFF
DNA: TGTGCCAGCAGGGATGGAGCAGGAGGTGATGAGCAGTTCTTC

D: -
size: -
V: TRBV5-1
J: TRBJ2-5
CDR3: CASSLAWGDQETQYF
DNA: TGCGCCAGCAGCTTGGCCTGGGGAGATCAAGAGACCCAGTACTTC

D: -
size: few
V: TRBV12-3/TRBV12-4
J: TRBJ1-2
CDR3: CASSLGVSYGYTF
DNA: TGTGCCAGCAGTTTAGGGGTCAGCTATGGCTACACCTTC

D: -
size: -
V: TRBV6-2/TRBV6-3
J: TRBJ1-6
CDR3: CASSYDRGNSPLHF
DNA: TGTGCCAGCAGTTACGACAGAGGGAATTCACCCCTCCACTTT

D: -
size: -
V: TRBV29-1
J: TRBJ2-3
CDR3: CSVEESGSTDTQYF
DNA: TGCAGCGTTGAAGAGTCGGGGAGCACAGATACGCAGTATTTT

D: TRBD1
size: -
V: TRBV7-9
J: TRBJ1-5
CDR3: CASSSSRGLNQPQHF
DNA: TGTGCCAGCAGCTCCTCCAGGGGGCTTAATCAGCCCCAGCATTTT

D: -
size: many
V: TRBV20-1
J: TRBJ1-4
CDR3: CSATGPPNEKLFF
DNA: TGCAGTGCTACGGGACCCCCTAATGAAAAACTGTTTTTT

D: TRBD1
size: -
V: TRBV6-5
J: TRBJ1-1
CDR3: CASSETGPTEAFF
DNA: TGTGCCAGCAGTGAGACAGGGCCGACTGAAGCTTTCTTT

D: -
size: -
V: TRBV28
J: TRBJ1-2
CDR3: CASSLAAGNYGYTF
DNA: TGTGCCAGCAGTTTAGCGGCAGGGAACTATGGCTACACCTTC

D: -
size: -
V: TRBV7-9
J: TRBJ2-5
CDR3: CASSSVRRVSYF
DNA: TGTGCCAGCAGCTCGGTCCGGCGGGTCTCCTACTTC

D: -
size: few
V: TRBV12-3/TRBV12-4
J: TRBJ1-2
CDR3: CASSTQLSATGYTF
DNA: TGTGCCAGCAGTACCCAACTTTCCGCCACTGGCTACACCTTC

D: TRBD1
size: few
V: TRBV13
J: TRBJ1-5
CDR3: CASSLGPQGAQPQHF
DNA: TGTGCCAGCAGCTTAGGCCCGCAGGGGGCACAGCCCCAGCATTTT

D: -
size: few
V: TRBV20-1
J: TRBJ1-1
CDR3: CSANPWGEAFF
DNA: TGCAGTGCTAACCCATGGGGGGAAGCTTTCTTT

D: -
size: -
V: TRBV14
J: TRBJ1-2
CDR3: CASSPFEQNYGYTF
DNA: TGTGCCAGCAGCCCCTTCGAACAGAACTATGGCTACACCTTC

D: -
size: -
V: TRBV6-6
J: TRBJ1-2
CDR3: CASSFGQTNYGYTF
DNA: TGTGCCAGCAGTTTTGGACAGACGAACTATGGCTACACCTTC

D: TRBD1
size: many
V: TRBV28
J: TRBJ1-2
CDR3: CASSFHRGSGGYTF
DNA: TGTGCCAGCAGTTTTCACAGGGGGAGCGGTGGCTACACCTTC

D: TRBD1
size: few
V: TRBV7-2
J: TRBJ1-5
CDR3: CASSPGTGLDYSNQPQHF
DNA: TGTGCCAGCAGCCCTGGGACAGGGTTGGATTATAGCAATCAGCCCCAGCATTTT

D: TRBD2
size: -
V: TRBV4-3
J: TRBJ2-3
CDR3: CASSQDGASGGATDTQYF
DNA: TGCGCCAGCAGCCAAGATGGTGCTAGCGGGGGGGCCACAGATACGCAGTATTTT

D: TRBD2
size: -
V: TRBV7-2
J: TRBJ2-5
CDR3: CASSPHSGGHPGTQYF
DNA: TGTGCCAGCAGCCCACACAGCGGGGGGCACCCGGGGACCCAGTACTTC

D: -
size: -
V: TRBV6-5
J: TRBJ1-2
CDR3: CASSYSGRWNYGYTF
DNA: TGTGCCAGCAGTTACTCCGGCAGGTGGAACTATGGCTACACCTTC

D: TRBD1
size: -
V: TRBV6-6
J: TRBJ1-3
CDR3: CASSYSPGGTRGNTIYF
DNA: TGTGCCAGCAGTTACTCCCCAGGGGGAACAAGAGGAAACACCATATATTTT

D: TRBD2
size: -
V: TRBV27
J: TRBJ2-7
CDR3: CASSLLASGGDEQYF
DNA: TGTGCCAGCAGTTTATTGGCTAGCGGGGGAGACGAGCAGTACTTC

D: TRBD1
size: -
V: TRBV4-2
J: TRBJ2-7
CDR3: CASSQRVQGIYEQYF
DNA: TGTGCCAGCAGCCAGAGGGTACAGGGGATTTACGAGCAGTACTTC

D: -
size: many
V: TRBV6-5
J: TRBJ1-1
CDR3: CASSHTASGSEAFF
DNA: TGTGCCAGCAGCCACACCGCCTCGGGGTCTGAAGCTTTCTTT

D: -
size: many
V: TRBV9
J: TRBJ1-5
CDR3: CASSVGNQPQHF
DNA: TGTGCCAGCAGCGTTGGAAATCAGCCCCAGCATTTT

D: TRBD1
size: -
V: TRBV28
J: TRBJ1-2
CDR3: CASSWDRGGTYGYTF
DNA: TGTGCCAGCAGTTGGGACAGGGGGGGAACCTATGGCTACACCTTC

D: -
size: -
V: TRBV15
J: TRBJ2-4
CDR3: CATSLRGNIQYF
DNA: TGTGCCACCAGCCTACGGGGAAACATTCAGTACTTC

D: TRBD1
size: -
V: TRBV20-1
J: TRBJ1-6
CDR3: CSAKQGVGSPLHF
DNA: TGCAGTGCTAAACAGGGGGTGGGTTCACCCCTCCACTTT

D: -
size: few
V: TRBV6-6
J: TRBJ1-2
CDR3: CASSYGRYYGYTF
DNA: TGTGCCAGCAGTTACGGACGGTACTATGGCTACACCTTC

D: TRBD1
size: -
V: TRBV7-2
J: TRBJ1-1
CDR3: CASSSGQGPEAFF
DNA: TGTGCCAGCAGCTCGGGACAGGGCCCTGAAGCTTTCTTT

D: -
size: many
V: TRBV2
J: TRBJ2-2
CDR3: CASSEIFAELFF
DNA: TGTGCCAGCAGTGAAATCTTCGCGGAGCTGTTTTTT

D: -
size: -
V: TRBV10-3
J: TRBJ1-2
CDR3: CASYQTERVDGYTF
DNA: TGTGCCAGCTATCAAACTGAGAGAGTGGATGGCTACACCTTC

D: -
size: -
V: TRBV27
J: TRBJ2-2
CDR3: CASSLDPSGELFF
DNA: TGTGCCAGCAGTTTAGATCCCTCCGGGGAGCTGTTTTTT

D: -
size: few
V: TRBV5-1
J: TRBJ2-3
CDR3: CASSSKGIGTDTQYF
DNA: TGCGCCAGCAGCTCTAAGGGGATAGGAACAGATACGCAGTATTTT

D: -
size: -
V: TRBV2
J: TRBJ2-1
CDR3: CASSEATASFYNEQFF
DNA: TGTGCCAGCAGTGAGGCGACAGCGTCTTTCTACAATGAGCAGTTCTTC

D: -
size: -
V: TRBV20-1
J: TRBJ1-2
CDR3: CSAPNLGDGYTF
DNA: TGCAGTGCTCCTAATCTAGGGGATGGCTACACCTTC

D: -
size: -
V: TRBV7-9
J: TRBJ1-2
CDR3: CASSLGQDGDSYGYTF
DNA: TGTGCCAGCAGCTTAGGTCAGGACGGAGACTCCTATGGCTACACCTTC

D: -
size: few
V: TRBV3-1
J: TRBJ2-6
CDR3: CASSQMWGSGANVLTF
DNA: TGTGCCAGCAGCCAGATGTGGGGCTCTGGGGCCAACGTCCTGACTTTC

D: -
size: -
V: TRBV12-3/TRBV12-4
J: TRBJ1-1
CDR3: CASHMGHQTGGEAFF
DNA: TGTGCCAGCCACATGGGACACCAAACCGGCGGTGAAGCTTTCTTT

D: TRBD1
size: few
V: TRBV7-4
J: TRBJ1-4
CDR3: CASRTGLATNEKLFF
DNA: TGTGCCAGCAGGACAGGGCTCGCAACTAATGAAAAACTGTTTTTT

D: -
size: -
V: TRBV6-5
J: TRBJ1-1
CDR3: CASSYSGRGNTKAFF
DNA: TGTGCCAGCAGTTACTCGGGAAGGGGCAACACTAAAGCTTTCTTT

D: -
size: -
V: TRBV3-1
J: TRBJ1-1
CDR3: CASKKELNTEAFF
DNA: TGTGCCAGCAAAAAAGAGTTGAACACTGAAGCTTTCTTT

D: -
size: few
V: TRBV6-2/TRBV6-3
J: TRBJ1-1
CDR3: CASSYGPLWMNTEAFF
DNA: TGTGCCAGCAGTTACGGTCCATTATGGATGAACACTGAAGCTTTCTTT

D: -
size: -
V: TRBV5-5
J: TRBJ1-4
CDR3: CASSLARRGIEKLFF
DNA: TGTGCCAGCAGCTTGGCGCGGCGAGGGATTGAAAAACTGTTTTTT

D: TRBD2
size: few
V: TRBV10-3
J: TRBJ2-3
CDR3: CAIREGLAATDTQYF
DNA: TGTGCCATCAGGGAGGGACTAGCGGCTACAGATACGCAGTATTTT

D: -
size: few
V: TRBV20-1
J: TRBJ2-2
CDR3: CSARVLGTGELFF
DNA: TGCAGTGCTAGAGTATTGGGGACCGGGGAGCTGTTTTTT

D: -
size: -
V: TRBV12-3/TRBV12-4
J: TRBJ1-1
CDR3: CASSPSGTEAFF
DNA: TGTGCCAGCAGCCCCTCGGGGACTGAAGCTTTCTTT

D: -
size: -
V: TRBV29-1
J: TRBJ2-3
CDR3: CSVAAASAGDTQYF
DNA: TGCAGCGTCGCCGCGGCCAGCGCTGGTGATACGCAGTATTTT

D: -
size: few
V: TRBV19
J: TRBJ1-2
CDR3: CASSIRAKASYGYTF
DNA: TGTGCCAGTAGTATCCGGGCCAAAGCCTCCTATGGCTACACCTTC

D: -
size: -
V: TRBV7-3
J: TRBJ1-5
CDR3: CASSRDTSNQPQHF
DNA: TGTGCCAGCAGCCGGGACACTAGCAATCAGCCCCAGCATTTT